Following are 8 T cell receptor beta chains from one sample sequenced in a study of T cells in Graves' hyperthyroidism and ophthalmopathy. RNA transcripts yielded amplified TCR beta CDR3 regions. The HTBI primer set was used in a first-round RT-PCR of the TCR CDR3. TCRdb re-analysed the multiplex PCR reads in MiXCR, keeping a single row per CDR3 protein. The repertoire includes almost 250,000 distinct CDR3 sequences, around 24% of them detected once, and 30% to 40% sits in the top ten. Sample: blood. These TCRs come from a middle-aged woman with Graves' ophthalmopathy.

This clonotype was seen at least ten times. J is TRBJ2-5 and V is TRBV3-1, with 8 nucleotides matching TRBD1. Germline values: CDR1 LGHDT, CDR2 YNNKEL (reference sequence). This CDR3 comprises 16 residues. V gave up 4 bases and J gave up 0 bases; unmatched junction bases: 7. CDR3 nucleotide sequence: TGTGCCAGCAGCCCGACAGGGGCCCCGTACCAAGAGACCCAGTACTTC. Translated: CASSPTGAPYQETQYF.

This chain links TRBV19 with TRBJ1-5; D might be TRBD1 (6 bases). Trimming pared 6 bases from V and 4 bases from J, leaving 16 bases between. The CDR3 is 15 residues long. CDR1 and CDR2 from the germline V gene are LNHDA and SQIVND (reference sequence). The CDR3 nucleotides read TGTGCCAGTAGAAAACAGGGAGAGGGGAATCAGCCCCAGCATTTT. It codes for CASRKQGEGNQPQHF. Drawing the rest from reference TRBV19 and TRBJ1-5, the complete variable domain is DGGITQSPKYLFRKEGQNVTLSCEQNLNHDAMYWYRQDPGQGLRLIYYSQIVNDFQKGDIAEGYSVSREKKESFPLTVTSAQKNPTAFYLCASRKQGEGNQPQHFGDGTRLSIL.

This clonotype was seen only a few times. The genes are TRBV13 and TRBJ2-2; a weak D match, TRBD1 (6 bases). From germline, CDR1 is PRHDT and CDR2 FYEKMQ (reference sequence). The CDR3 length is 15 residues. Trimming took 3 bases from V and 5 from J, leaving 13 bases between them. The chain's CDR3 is CASSFRGFSTGELFF. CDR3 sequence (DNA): TGTGCCAGCAGCTTCAGGGGTTTTTCAACCGGGGAGCTGTTTTTT.

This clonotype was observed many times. DNA of the CDR3: TGTGCCACCAGCAGAGAGGGGACGGCCAGCCGCTACACCTTC. Protein: CATSREGTASRYTF. The chain is built from TRBV15 and TRBJ1-2, with a possible D match to TRBD1 (5 bases). The CDR3 is made up of 14 amino acids. Germline loops: CDR1 LNHNV, CDR2 YYDKDF (reference sequence). Deletions cut 0 bases from V and 9 bases from J, with 14 bases between.

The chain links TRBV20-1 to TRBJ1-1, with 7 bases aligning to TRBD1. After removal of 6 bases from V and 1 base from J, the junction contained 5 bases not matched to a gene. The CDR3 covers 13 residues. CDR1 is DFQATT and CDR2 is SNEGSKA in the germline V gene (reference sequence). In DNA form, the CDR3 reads TGCAGTGCAGTACAGGGGAGGAACACTGAAGCTTTCTTT. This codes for CSAVQGRNTEAFF.

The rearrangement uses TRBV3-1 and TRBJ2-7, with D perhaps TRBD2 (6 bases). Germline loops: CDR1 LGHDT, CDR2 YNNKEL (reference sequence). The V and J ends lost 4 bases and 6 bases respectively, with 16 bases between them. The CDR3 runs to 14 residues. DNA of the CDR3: TGTGCCAGCAGCCGGACTAAAACTAGCTCCGAGCAGTACTTC. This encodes CASSRTKTSSEQYF.

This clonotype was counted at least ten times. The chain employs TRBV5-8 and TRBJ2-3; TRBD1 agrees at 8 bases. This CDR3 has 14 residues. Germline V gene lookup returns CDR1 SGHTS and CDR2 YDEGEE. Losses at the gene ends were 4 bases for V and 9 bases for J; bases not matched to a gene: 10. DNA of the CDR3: TGTGCCAGCAGCCGAGACCTAGGACAGGGAACGCAGTATTTT. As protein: CASSRDLGQGTQYF.

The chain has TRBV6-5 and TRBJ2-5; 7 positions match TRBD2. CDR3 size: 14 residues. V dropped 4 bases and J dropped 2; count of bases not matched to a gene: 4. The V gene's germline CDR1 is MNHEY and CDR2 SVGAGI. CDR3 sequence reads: CASSLAGDQETQYF. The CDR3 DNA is TGTGCCAGCAGTTTAGCGGGTGATCAAGAGACCCAGTACTTC.